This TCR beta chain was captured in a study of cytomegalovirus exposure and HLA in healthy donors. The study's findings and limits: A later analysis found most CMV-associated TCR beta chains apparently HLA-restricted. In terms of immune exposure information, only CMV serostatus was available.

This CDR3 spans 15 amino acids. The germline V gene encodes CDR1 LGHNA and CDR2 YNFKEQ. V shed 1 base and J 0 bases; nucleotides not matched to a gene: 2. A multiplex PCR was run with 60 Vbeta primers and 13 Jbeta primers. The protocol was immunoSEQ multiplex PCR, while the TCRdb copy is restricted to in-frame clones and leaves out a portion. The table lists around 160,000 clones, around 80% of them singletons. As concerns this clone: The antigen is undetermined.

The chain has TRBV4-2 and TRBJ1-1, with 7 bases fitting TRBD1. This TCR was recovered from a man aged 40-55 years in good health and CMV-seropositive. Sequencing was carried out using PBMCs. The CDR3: CASSQGGQLNTEAFF. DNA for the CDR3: TGTGCCAGCAGCCAAGGGGGACAGCTGAACACTGAAGCTTTCTTT.